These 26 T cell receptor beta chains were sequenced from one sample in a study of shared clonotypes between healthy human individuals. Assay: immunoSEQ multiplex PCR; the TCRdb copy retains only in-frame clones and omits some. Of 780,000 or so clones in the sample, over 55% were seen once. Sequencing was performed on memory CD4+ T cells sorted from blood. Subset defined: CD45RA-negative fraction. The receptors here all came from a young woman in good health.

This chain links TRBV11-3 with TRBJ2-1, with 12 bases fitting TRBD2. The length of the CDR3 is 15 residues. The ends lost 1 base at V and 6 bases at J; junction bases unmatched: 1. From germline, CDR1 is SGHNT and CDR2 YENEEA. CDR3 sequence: CASSLGTSGINEQFF. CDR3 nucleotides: TGTGCCAGCAGCTTAGGGACTAGCGGGATCAATGAGCAGTTCTTC.

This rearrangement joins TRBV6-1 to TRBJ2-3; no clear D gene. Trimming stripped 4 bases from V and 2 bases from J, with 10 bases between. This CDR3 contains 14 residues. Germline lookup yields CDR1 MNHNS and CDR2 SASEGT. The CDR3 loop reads CASSGARFTDTQYF. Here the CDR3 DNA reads TGTGCCAGCAGTGGGGCCAGGTTCACAGATACGCAGTATTTT.

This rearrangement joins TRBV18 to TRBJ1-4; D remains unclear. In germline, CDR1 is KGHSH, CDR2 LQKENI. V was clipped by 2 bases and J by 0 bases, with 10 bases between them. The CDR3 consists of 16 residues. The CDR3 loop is CASSPFPKATNEKLFF. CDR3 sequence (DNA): TGTGCCAGCTCACCATTTCCTAAAGCAACTAATGAAAAACTGTTTTTT.

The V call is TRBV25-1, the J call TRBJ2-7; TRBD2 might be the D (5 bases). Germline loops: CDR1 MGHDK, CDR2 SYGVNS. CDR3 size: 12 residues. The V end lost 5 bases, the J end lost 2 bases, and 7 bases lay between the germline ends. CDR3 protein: CASSYGTYEQYF. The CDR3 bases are TGTGCCAGCAGTTACGGGACCTACGAGCAGTACTTC.

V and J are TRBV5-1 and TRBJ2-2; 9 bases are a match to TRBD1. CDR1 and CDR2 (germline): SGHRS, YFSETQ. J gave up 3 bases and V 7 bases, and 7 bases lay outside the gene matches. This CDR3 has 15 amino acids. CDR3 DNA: TGCGCCAGCCGGACAGGGGATCGGGACACCGGGGAGCTGTTTTTT. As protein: CASRTGDRDTGELFF.

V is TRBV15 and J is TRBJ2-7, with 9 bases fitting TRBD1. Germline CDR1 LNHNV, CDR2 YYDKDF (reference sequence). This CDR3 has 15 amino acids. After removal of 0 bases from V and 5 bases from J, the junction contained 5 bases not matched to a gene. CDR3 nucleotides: TGTGCCACCAGCAGAGATAGAGGGACAGGGAACGAGCAGTACTTC. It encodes CATSRDRGTGNEQYF. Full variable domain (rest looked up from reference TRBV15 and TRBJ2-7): DAMVIQNPRYQVTQFGKPVTLSCSQTLNHNVMYWYQQKSSQAPKLLFHYYDKDFNNEADTPDNFQSRRPNTSFCFLDIRSPGLGDTAMYLCATSRDRGTGNEQYFGPGTRLTVT.

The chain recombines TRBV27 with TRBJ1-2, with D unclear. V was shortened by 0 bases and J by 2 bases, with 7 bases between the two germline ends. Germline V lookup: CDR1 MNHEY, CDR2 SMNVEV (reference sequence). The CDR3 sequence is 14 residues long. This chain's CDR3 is CASSLSFKNYGYTF. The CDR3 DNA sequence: TGTGCCAGCAGTTTATCGTTTAAGAACTATGGCTACACCTTC.

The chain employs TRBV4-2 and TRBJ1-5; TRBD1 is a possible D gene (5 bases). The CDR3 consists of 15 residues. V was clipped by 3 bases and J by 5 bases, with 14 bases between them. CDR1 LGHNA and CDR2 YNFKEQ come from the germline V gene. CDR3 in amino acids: CASSHGAGRDQPQHF. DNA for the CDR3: TGTGCCAGCAGCCATGGTGCAGGGAGGGATCAGCCCCAGCATTTT.

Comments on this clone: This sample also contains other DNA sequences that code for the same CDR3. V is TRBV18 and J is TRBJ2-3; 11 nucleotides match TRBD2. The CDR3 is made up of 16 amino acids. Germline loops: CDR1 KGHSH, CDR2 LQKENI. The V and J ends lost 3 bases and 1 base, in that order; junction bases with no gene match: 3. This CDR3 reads CASSPPTSGGTDTQYF. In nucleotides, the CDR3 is TGTGCCAGCTCACCGCCGACTAGCGGGGGCACAGATACGCAGTATTTT.

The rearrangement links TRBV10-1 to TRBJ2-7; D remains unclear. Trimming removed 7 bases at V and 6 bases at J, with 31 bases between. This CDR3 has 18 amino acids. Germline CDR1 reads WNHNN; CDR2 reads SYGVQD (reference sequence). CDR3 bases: TGCGCCAGCACGTATCCCTTCATAGGATATTGTAAAGGTTCCGAGCAGTACTTC. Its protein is CASTYPFIGYCKGSEQYF.

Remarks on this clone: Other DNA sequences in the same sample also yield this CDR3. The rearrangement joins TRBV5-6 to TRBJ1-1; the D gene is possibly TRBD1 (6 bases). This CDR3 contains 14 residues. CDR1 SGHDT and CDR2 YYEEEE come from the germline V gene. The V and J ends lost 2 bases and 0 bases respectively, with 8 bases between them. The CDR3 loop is CASSFGQLNTEAFF. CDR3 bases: TGTGCCAGCAGCTTCGGACAGCTGAACACTGAAGCTTTCTTT. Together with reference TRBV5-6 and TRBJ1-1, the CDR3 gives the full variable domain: DAGVTQSPTHLIKTRGQQVTLRCSPKSGHDTVSWYQQALGQGPQFIFQYYEEEERQRGNFPDRFSGHQFPNYSSELNVNALLLGDSALYLCASSFGQLNTEAFFGQGTRLTVV.

The CDR3 nucleotides are TGTGCCGCAGCCGGGGCAGGGGAAGAAAAACTGTTTTTT. This translates into CAAAGAGEEKLFF. The gene calls are TRBV6-5 and TRBJ1-4; D perhaps matches TRBD1 (6 bases). Germline loops: CDR1 MNHEY, CDR2 SVGAGI. The CDR3 loop spans 13 amino acids. V was pared by 11 bases and J by 8 bases, with 18 bases between.

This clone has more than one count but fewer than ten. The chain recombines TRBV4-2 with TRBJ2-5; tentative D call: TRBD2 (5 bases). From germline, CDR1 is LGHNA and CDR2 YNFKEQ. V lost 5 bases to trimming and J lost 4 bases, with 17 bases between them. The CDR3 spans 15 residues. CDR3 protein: CASSSREGLGETQYF. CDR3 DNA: TGTGCCAGCAGCTCGCGAGAGGGTTTGGGAGAGACCCAGTACTTC.

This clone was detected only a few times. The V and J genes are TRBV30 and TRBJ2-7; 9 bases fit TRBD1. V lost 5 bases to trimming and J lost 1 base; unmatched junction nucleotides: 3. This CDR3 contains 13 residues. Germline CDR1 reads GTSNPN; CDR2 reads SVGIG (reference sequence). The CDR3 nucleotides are TGTGCCTGGGCGGACAGGGGATCCTACGAGCAGTACTTC. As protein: CAWADRGSYEQYF.

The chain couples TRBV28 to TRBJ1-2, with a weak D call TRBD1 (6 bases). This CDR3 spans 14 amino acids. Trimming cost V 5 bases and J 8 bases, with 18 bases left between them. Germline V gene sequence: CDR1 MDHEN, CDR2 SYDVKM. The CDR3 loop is CASSLRQVGSGYTF. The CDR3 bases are TGTGCCAGCAGTCTCAGACAGGTCGGGTCGGGCTACACCTTC.

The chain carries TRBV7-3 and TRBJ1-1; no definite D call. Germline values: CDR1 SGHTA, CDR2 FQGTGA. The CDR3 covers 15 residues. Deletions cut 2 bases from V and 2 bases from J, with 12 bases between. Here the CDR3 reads CASSLRPGFNTEAFF. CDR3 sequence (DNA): TGTGCCAGCAGCTTACGTCCGGGATTTAACACTGAAGCTTTCTTT.

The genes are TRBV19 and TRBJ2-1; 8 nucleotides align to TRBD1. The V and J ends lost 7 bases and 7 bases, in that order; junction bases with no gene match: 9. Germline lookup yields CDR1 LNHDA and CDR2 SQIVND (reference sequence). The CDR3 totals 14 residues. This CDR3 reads CASTGGRTGNEQFF. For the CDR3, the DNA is TGTGCCAGTACCGGCGGACGGACAGGGAATGAGCAGTTCTTC.

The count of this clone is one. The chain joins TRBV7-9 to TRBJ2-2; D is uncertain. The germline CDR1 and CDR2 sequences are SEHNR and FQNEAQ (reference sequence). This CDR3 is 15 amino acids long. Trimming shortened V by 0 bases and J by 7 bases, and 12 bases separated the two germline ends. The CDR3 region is CASSLAAATLGELFF. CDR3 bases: TGTGCCAGCAGCTTAGCGGCCGCGACCCTCGGGGAGCTGTTTTTT.

The CDR3 protein is CASSDEGPQFF. CDR3 in DNA: TGTGCCAGCAGTGACGAGGGGCCACAGTTCTTC. This chain joins TRBV2 and TRBJ2-1; D possibly matches TRBD1 or TRBD2 (5 bases each). V was clipped by 3 bases and J by 13 bases, with 10 bases between them. The CDR3 runs 11 residues. Germline lookup yields CDR1 SNHLY and CDR2 FYNNEI. The variable domain in full, with the rest retrieved from reference TRBV2 and TRBJ2-1, is EPEVTQTPSHQVTQMGQEVILRCVPISNHLYFYWYRQILGQKVEFLVSFYNNEISEKSEIFDDQFSVERPDGSNFTLKIRSTKLEDSAMYFCASSDEGPQFFGPGTRLTVL.

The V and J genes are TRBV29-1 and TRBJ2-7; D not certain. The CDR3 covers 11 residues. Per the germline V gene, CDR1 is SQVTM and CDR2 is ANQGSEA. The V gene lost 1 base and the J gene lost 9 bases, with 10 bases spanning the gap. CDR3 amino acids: CSVEARSGQYF. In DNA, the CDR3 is TGCAGCGTTGAAGCCCGGTCCGGGCAGTACTTC.

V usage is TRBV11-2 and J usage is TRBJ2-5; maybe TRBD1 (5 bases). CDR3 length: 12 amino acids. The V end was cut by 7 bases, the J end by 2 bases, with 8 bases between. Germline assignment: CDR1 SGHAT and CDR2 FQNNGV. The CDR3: CASTRGQETQYF. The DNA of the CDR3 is TGTGCCAGCACAAGGGGACAAGAGACCCAGTACTTC.

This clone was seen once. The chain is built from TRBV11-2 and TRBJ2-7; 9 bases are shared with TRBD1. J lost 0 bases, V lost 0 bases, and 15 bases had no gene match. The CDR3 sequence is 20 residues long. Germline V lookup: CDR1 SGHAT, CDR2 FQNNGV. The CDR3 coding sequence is TGTGCCAGCAGCTTAGACTCCCGGGACAGGGCGCGACCCGCCTCCTACGAGCAGTACTTC. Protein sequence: CASSLDSRDRARPASYEQYF.

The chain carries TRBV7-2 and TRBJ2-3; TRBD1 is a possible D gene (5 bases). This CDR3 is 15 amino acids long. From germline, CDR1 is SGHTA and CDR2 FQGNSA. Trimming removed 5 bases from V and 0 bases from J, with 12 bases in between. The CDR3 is CASSRQGTSTDTQYF. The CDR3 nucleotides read TGTGCCAGCAGCCGGCAGGGAACTAGCACAGATACGCAGTATTTT.

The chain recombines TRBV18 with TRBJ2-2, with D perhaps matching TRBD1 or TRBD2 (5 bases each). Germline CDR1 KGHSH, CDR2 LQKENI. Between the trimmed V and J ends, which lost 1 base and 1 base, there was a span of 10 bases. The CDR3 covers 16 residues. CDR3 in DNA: TGTGCCAGCTCACCACGTGTGGGGGTGAACACCGGGGAGCTGTTTTTT. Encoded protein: CASSPRVGVNTGELFF.

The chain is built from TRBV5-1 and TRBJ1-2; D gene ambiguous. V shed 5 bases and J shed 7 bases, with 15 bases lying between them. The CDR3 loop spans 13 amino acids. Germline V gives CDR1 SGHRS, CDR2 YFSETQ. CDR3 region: CASRTILLGGYTF. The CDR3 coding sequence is TGCGCCAGCAGAACGATCCTCTTGGGTGGCTACACCTTC.

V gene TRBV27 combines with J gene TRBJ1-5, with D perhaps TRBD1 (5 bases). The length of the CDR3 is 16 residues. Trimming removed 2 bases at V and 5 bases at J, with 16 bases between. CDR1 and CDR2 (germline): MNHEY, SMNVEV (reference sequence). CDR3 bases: TGTGCCAGCAGTTTAAACGCCAGGGCGAGGGATCAGCCCCAGCATTTT. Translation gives CASSLNARARDQPQHF.